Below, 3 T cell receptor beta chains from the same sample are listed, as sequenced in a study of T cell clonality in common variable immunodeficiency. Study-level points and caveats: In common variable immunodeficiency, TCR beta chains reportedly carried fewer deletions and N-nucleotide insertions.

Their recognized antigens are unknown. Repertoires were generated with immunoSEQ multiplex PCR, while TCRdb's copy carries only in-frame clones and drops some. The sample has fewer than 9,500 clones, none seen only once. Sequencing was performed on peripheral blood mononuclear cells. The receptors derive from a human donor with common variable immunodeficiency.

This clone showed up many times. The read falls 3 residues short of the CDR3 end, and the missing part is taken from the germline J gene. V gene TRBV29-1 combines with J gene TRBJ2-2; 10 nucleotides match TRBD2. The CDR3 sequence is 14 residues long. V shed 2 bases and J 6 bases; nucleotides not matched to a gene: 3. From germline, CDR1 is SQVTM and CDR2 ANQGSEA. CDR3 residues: CSVEILAGAGELFF. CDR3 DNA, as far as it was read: TGCAGCGTTGAAATCCTAGCGGGAGCCGGGGAG.

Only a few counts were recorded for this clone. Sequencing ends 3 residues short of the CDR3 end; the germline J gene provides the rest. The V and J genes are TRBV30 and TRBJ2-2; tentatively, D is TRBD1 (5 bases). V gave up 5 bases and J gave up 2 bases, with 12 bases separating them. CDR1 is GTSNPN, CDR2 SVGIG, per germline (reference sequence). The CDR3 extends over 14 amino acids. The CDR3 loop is CAWDRMRNTGELFF. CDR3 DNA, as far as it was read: TGTGCCTGGGACAGAATGAGAAACACCGGGGAG.

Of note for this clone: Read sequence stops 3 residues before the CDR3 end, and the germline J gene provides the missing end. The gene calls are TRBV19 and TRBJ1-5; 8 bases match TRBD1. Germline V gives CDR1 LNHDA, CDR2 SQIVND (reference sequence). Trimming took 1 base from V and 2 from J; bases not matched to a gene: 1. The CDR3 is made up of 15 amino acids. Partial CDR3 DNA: TGTGCCAGTAGTATAGCGGGACAGGGCAATCAGCCC. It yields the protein CASSIAGQGNQP. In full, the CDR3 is CASSIAGQGNQPQHF.